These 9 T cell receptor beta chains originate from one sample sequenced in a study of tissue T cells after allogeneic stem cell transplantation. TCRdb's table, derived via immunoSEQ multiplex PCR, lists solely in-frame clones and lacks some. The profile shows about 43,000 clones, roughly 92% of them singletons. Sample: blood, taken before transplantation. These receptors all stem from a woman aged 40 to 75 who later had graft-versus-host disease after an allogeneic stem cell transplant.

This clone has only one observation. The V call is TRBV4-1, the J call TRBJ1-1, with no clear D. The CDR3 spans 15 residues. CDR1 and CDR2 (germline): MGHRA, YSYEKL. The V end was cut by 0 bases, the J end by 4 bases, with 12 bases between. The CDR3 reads CASSQDLEGPTEAFF. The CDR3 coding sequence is TGCGCCAGCAGCCAAGATCTGGAGGGTCCCACTGAAGCTTTCTTT.

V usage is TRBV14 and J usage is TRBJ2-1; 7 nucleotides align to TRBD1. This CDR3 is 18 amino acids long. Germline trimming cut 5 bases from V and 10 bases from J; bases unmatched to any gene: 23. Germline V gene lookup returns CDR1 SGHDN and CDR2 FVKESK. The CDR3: CASSKRQGVELGVREQFF. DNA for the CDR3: TGTGCCAGCAGCAAACGACAGGGAGTGGAACTAGGAGTACGGGAGCAGTTCTTC. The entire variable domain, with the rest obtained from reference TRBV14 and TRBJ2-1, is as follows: EAGVTQFPSHSVIEKGQTVTLRCDPISGHDNLYWYRRVMGKEIKFLLHFVKESKQDESGMPNNRFLAERTGGTYSTLKVQPAELEDSGVYFCASSKRQGVELGVREQFFGPGTRLTVL.

CDR3 bases: TGTGCCAGCAGCCAGCCACAGGGTAGTGTAAACACCATATATTTT. It encodes CASSQPQGSVNTIYF. The chain has TRBV3-1 (or the pseudogene TRBV3-2) and TRBJ1-3; D is perhaps TRBD1 (6 bases). V was trimmed by 3 bases and J by 6 bases, leaving 15 bases between them. Per germline, CDR1 LGHDT and CDR2 YNNKEL (reference sequence). The CDR3 runs to 15 residues.

The CDR3 DNA follows: TGTGCCAGCAGCTCCGGACAGGGTGCTTCACCCCTCCACTTT. The encoded protein is CASSSGQGASPLHF. The rearrangement uses TRBV11-2 and TRBJ1-6, with 8 bases aligning to TRBD1. The CDR3 consists of 14 residues. The germline V gene encodes CDR1 SGHAT and CDR2 FQNNGV. The trim removed 4 bases at V and 9 bases at J, leaving 5 bases unmatched.

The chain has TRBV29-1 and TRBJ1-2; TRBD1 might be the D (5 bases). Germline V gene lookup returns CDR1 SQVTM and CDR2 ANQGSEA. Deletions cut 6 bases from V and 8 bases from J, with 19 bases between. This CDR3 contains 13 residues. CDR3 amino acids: CSVKTGTEGGYTF. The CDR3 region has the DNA TGCAGCGTAAAGACCGGGACGGAGGGAGGCTACACCTTC.

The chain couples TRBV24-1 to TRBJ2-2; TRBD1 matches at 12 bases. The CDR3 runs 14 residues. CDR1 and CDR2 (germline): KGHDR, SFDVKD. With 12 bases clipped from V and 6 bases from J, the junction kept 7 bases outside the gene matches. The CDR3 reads CASSGTGGSGELFF. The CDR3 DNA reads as TGTGCCTCCTCCGGGACAGGGGGCTCCGGGGAGCTGTTTTTT.

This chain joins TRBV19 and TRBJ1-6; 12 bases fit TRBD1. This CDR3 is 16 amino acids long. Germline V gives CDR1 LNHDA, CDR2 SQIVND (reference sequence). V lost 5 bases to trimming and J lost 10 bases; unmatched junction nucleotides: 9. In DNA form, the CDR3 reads TGTGCCAGTAGTTTGGGACAGGGGGCGCGTGGCTCACCCCTCCACTTT. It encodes CASSLGQGARGSPLHF.

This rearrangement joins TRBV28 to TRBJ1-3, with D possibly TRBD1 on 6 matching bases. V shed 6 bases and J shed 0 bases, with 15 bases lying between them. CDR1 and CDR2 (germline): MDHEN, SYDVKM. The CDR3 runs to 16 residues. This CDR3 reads CASRMTGSSSGNTIYF. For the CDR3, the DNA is TGTGCCAGCAGGATGACAGGTTCAAGCTCTGGAAACACCATATATTTT.

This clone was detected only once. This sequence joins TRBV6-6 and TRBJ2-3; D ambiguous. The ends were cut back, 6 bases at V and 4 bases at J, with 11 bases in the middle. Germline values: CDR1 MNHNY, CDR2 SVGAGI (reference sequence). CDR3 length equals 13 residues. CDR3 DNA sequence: TGTGCCAGCAGCGAGTCGTCGGCAGATACGCAGTATTTT. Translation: CASSESSADTQYF.